What follows are 12 T cell receptor beta chains derived from one specimen sequenced in a study of blood T cell repertoires in COVID-19 (dated by TCRdb to about 2020). The protocol used for the library was the immunoSEQ multiplex PCR assay. TCRdb retrieved this table from immuneACCESS and kept in-frame rearrangements only. Not all clones are present; in checked studies, unresolved V genes account for under half, and no reason is known for the remainder. This sample comprises a few hundred thousand clones, roughly 86% of them detected only once. The ten largest clones capture 1% to 1.5% of the sample. Sequencing was done on a sample of PBMCs or T cells enriched from blood (not recorded which). Receptor source: a man aged 25 to 40 who had recovered from COVID-19.

This clone was recorded only once. V gene TRBV5-6 combines with J gene TRBJ1-5, with D unclear. The germline V gene has CDR1 SGHDT and CDR2 YYEEEE. The CDR3 runs 19 residues. V was shortened by 1 base and J by 0 bases, with 20 bases between the two germline ends. The CDR3 protein is CASSLSEGMNQNSNQPQHF. In DNA form, the CDR3 reads TGTGCCAGCAGCTTGTCGGAGGGTATGAATCAGAATAGCAATCAGCCCCAGCATTTT.

V and J are TRBV6-5 and TRBJ2-3; the match to TRBD2 covers 8 bases. The CDR3 loop spans 15 amino acids. Germline V lookup: CDR1 MNHEY, CDR2 SVGAGI. Germline trimming cut 4 bases from V and 1 base from J; bases unmatched to any gene: 4. The CDR3 region is CASSWRGGRTDTQYF. DNA for the CDR3: TGTGCCAGCAGTTGGCGCGGGGGGCGCACAGATACGCAGTATTTT.

The J gene is TRBJ2-5, the V gene TRBV5-1; D may be TRBD2 (6 bases). Between the trimmed V and J ends, which lost 4 bases and 5 bases, there was a span of 15 bases. CDR3 length: 14 amino acids. CDR1 and CDR2 (germline): SGHRS, YFSETQ. CDR3 nucleotides: TGCGCCAGCAGCCCTAGACTAGTATCGGAGACCCAGTACTTC. Translating gives CASSPRLVSETQYF. Filled out from reference TRBV5-1 and TRBJ2-5, the complete variable domain reads KAGVTQTPRYLIKTRGQQVTLSCSPISGHRSVSWYQQTPGQGLQFLFEYFSETQRNKGNFPGRFSGRQFSNSRSEMNVSTLELGDSALYLCASSPRLVSETQYFGPGTRLLVL.

This clone was seen only once. The rearrangement links TRBV2 to TRBJ1-4; 9 nucleotides line up with TRBD1. V trimming: 7 bases; J trimming: 5 bases; junction bases outside the gene matches: 8. Looked up from germline, CDR1 is SNHLY and CDR2 is FYNNEI. This CDR3 is built from 15 residues. This chain's CDR3 is CASKITGTGNEKLFF. The CDR3 bases are TGTGCCAGCAAGATTACCGGGACAGGGAATGAAAAACTGTTTTTT.

The rearrangement links TRBV4-1 to TRBJ1-4; 7 nucleotides align to TRBD1. This CDR3 comprises 14 residues. From germline, CDR1 is MGHRA and CDR2 YSYEKL. V gave up 5 bases and J gave up 7 bases; unmatched junction bases: 7. CDR3: CASSSRQGTEKLFF. CDR3 DNA: TGCGCCAGCAGCTCTCGACAGGGTACTGAAAAACTGTTTTTT.

The chain joins TRBV5-1 to TRBJ1-3; perhaps TRBD1 as D (5 bases). The length of the CDR3 is 15 residues. Germline V CDR1 and CDR2: SGHRS, YFSETQ. V was shortened by 2 bases and J by 0 bases, with 9 bases between the two germline ends. The chain's CDR3 is CASSLSGTSGNTIYF. CDR3 bases: TGCGCCAGCAGCTTAAGCGGGACCTCTGGAAACACCATATATTTT.

The chain couples TRBV6-5 to TRBJ1-2, with D possibly TRBD1 on 6 matching bases. The germline gives CDR1 MNHEY, CDR2 SVGAGI. The CDR3 runs to 12 residues. V was cut by 6 bases and J by 4 bases, with 9 bases left in between. The CDR3 DNA reads TGTGCCAGCAGGGACAGCATCTATGGCTACACCTTC. Amino acids: CASRDSIYGYTF.

Points on this clone: Other nucleotide sequences from this sample produce the same CDR3. The chain is built from TRBV7-8 and TRBJ1-2, with D maybe TRBD1 (5 bases). CDR3 length equals 13 residues. V lost 2 bases and J lost 2, with 6 bases in between. CDR1 is SGHVS, CDR2 FQNEAQ, per germline. The CDR3 loop reads CASSLQGNYGYTF. Here the CDR3 DNA reads TGTGCCAGCAGCTTACAGGGCAACTATGGCTACACCTTC.

The chain is built from TRBV3-1 (or the pseudogene TRBV3-2) and TRBJ1-6; D is undetermined. Germline V gene lookup returns CDR1 LGHDT and CDR2 YNNKEL (reference sequence). There are 14 residues in the CDR3. Trimming took 0 bases from V and 10 from J, leaving 10 bases between them. The CDR3 is CASSQERNRSPLHF. CDR3 DNA sequence: TGTGCCAGCAGCCAAGAGAGGAACCGGTCACCCCTCCACTTT.

This clone was counted between two and nine times. V and J are TRBV29-1 and TRBJ1-2, with 7 positions matching TRBD1. V shed 7 bases and J 6 bases; nucleotides not matched to a gene: 8. The germline CDR1 and CDR2 sequences are SQVTM and ANQGSEA. CDR3 length equals 12 residues. The CDR3 region has the DNA TGCAGCGCCTGGACAGGAGGGAATGGCTACACCTTC. Its protein product is CSAWTGGNGYTF.

This clone occurred a few times. The V gene is TRBV6-4, the J gene TRBJ2-1, with 9 bases aligning to TRBD1. With V trimmed by 1 base and J by 8 bases, 9 bases remained unmatched. Germline V lookup: CDR1 MRHNA, CDR2 SNTAGT. The CDR3 has 16 residues. The CDR3 spells CASSDWNRGLKDEQFF. Written as DNA, the CDR3 is TGTGCCAGCAGTGACTGGAACAGGGGGCTTAAGGATGAGCAGTTCTTC.

The chain joins TRBV5-6 to TRBJ1-6; D gene unclear. V lost 4 bases and J 9 bases, leaving 20 bases between the germline ends. Germline CDR1 SGHDT, CDR2 YYEEEE. The CDR3 has 16 amino acids. In nucleotides, the CDR3 is TGTGCCAGCAGCACACCCTCGACGGGGATATCTTCACCCCTCCACTTT. Its translation is CASSTPSTGISSPLHF.